This T cell receptor (beta chain) was captured by sequencing in a study of OX40 agonist ivuxolimab in advanced cancers. About the full investigation: The costimulatory receptor OX40 (CD134) was targeted by ivuxolimab, a fully human IgG2 agonistic monoclonal antibody. In the dose-escalation cohort, 82.7% of patients were male, and the mean age was 60 years with a range of about 20 to 80. Intravenous ivuxolimab was administered to patients every 2 weeks at six dose levels: 0.01, 0.1, 0.3, 1.5, 3 and 10 mg/kg. Patients were allowed to have had prior anti-PD-1, anti-PD-L1 or anti-CTLA-4 therapy, and about 40% of the dose-escalation patients had been treated with checkpoint inhibitors. Partial responses were achieved by three dose-escalation patients, of whom one had hepatocellular carcinoma and two had cutaneous melanoma. Of the roughly 54 patients in dose escalation, some 19 had hepatocellular carcinoma, some 15 had melanoma, 9 had renal cell carcinoma and 9 had head and neck cancer. Peripheral TCRbeta sequencing aimed to test whether ivuxolimab altered TCR sequence diversity and caused clonal T-cell expansion. The paper describes the monotherapy dose-escalation part (N of about 54 patients) of the phase I trial of ivuxolimab. The research as a whole found: Low levels of normalized T-cell clonal expansion were also seen in some nonresponding patients. At doses from 0.1 to 3.0 mg/kg, clonal expansion was seen in both CD4+ and CD8+ blood T cells between baseline and week 6. In partial responders in the 0.1-3.0 mg/kg groups, normalized peripheral clonal expansion was found to be among the lowest, especially among CD8+ T cells. On average, CD8+ T cells showed more expanded clones than CD4+ T cells after ivuxolimab. The antigen specificity of the peripheral T cells that underwent clonal expansion was not determined.

CDR1 and CDR2 (MNHNY, SVGAGI) derive from the germline V gene (reference sequence). Cut back by 5 bases and 7 bases, the V and J ends lie 11 bases apart. Spanning cysteine to phenylalanine, the CDR3 consists of 13 amino acids. The entry retains the CDR3 DNA only, 39 bases that are in frame from base 1. Genomic DNA was isolated from the sorted cells so that the TCRbeta CDR3 region could be sequenced. TCRbeta CDR3 regions were sequenced using the immunoSEQ Assay. TCRdb re-hosts the immuneACCESS table, in-frame sequences only. Its copies lack some clones; in the studies checked, an unresolved V gene accounts for under half of them, and the cause for the rest is not known. The sample table contains around 77,000 clones; only one count was recorded for around 78% of them. The leading ten clones occupy around 5% of the sample. In regard to this clone: Its antigen target is currently unknown. No base qualities exist here, and no much larger clone lies one base off it.

Patients with autoimmune disease history or receiving systemic immunosuppression were excluded from the trial. Peripheral blood for TCR sequencing was drawn from every dose cohort at baseline, at cycle 4 day 1 and at cycle 7 day 1. Samples were obtained from an open-label, multicenter, first-in-human phase I dose-escalation trial of ivuxolimab. The trial enrolled adults with locally advanced or metastatic head and neck squamous cell, hepatocellular, melanoma or renal cell carcinoma. Before TCR sequencing, CD4+ T cells and CD8+ T cells from peripheral blood were sorted into separate populations. This sample comprised CD4+ or CD8+ T cells sorted from blood, obtained in a trial of the OX40 agonist ivuxolimab. The sequence was obtained from an adult with an advanced solid tumor such as melanoma, head and neck, liver or kidney cancer. Here the chain combines TRBV6-6 and TRBJ1-4; TRBD1 could be the D gene, as 5 bases match. CDR3 sequence: CASSRRRGEKLFF. The nucleotide sequence is TGTGCCAGCAGTCGTCGGAGGGGTGAAAAACTGTTTTTT.